The 10 T cell receptor beta chains given below trace back to one sample, sequenced in a study of PD-1 blockade in classical Hodgkin lymphoma. In every patient, relapse followed autologous stem cell transplantation, while exposure to brentuximab vedotin differed. TCRdb's copy holds only in-frame clones and misses some; the assay was immunoSEQ multiplex PCR. The sample carries 25,000 or so clones, over 60% recorded once. This sample comprised peripheral blood mononuclear cells (PBMCs), obtained at baseline. All receptors come from a human donor with classical Hodgkin lymphoma.

The chain is built from TRBV28 and TRBJ2-3; tentatively, D is TRBD1 or TRBD2 (5 bases each). The germline V gene encodes CDR1 MDHEN and CDR2 SYDVKM. The ends were cut back, 4 bases at V and 3 bases at J, with 17 bases in the middle. CDR3 length: 16 amino acids. DNA of the CDR3: TGTGCCAGCAGTTGGGGACCAGCGGCAGAAACAGATACGCAGTATTTT. This codes for CASSWGPAAETDTQYF.

The chain joins TRBV5-1 to TRBJ2-5, with D possibly TRBD1 on 6 matching bases. V lost 4 bases to trimming and J lost 4 bases, with 26 bases between them. CDR1 and CDR2 from the germline V gene are SGHRS and YFSETQ. The CDR3 consists of 18 residues. The CDR3: CASSPPSGAQLGVETQYF. CDR3 nucleotides: TGCGCCAGCAGCCCACCGTCAGGGGCCCAACTAGGAGTAGAGACCCAGTACTTC.

The chain has TRBV7-3 and TRBJ2-1; 9 positions agree with TRBD2. Germline trimming cut 2 bases from V and 4 bases from J; bases unmatched to any gene: 6. This CDR3 has 16 residues. Germline V gene lookup returns CDR1 SGHTA and CDR2 FQGTGA. As DNA, the CDR3 is TGTGCCAGCAGCTTAGCGGGAGGGCCGGGTTACAATGAGCAGTTCTTC. Translating gives CASSLAGGPGYNEQFF.

By share, this clone ranks as medium-sized. The CDR3 region has the DNA TGCAGCGCCTCTACCGGGACTTACTATGGCTACACCTTC. Its protein product is CSASTGTYYGYTF. This chain connects TRBV29-1 to TRBJ1-2, with D tentatively TRBD1 (5 bases). The CDR3 sequence is 13 residues long. Trimming stripped 7 bases from V and 3 bases from J, with 15 bases between. Germline V gene data show CDR1 as SQVTM and CDR2 as ANQGSEA.

This sequence joins TRBV5-6 and TRBJ1-2; 9 nucleotides match TRBD1. The CDR3 totals 15 residues. CDR1 is SGHDT, CDR2 YYEEEE, per germline. With 0 bases clipped from V and 4 bases from J, the junction kept 4 bases outside the gene matches. CDR3 sequence reads: CASSLGGTGIYGYTF. In DNA, the CDR3 is TGTGCCAGCAGCTTGGGGGGGACAGGGATCTATGGCTACACCTTC.

A few counts support this clone. This chain uses TRBV28 with TRBJ1-1; 8 bases match TRBD1. From germline, CDR1 is MDHEN and CDR2 SYDVKM. There are 13 residues in the CDR3. The V gene end was trimmed by 4 bases and the J gene end by 6 bases; junction bases not matched to a gene: 4. The CDR3 spells CASSSVQGAEAFF. The DNA of the CDR3 is TGTGCCAGCAGTTCCGTACAGGGGGCTGAAGCTTTCTTT.

This rearrangement joins TRBV28 to TRBJ2-7, with D unclear. Between the trimmed V and J ends, which lost 4 bases and 2 bases, there was a span of 9 bases. The CDR3 is made up of 13 amino acids. The germline V gene encodes CDR1 MDHEN and CDR2 SYDVKM. CDR3 protein: CASSSARTYEQYF. CDR3 nucleotide sequence: TGTGCCAGCAGTTCCGCCCGAACCTACGAGCAGTACTTC.

The table lists this clone with a few counts. The V and J genes are TRBV7-8 and TRBJ1-5, with TRBD1 as a possible D gene (6 bases). V lost 1 base, J lost 5 bases, and 12 bases lay in between. This CDR3 is built from 15 residues. Germline values: CDR1 SGHVS, CDR2 FQNEAQ. CDR3 residues: CASSLEAGVDQPQHF. For the CDR3, the DNA is TGTGCCAGCAGCTTAGAGGCAGGGGTGGATCAGCCCCAGCATTTT.

The chain employs TRBV10-1 and TRBJ2-2; D remains ambiguous. With 6 bases removed from V and 5 bases from J, the gap between germline ends came to 7 bases. The CDR3 has 12 residues. Germline V gives CDR1 WNHNN, CDR2 SYGVQD (reference sequence). CDR3 sequence (DNA): TGCGCCAGCAGCGCCGGGACCGGGGAGCTGTTTTTT. It encodes CASSAGTGELFF.

The J gene is TRBJ2-5, the V gene TRBV4-2, with 10 positions matching TRBD2. Germline CDR1 reads LGHNA; CDR2 reads YNFKEQ. The length of the CDR3 is 15 residues. Unmatched junction bases numbered 5, after V lost 2 bases and J lost 5 bases. This chain's CDR3 is CASSQLAGVGETQYF. CDR3 DNA sequence: TGTGCCAGCAGCCAACTAGCGGGAGTAGGTGAGACCCAGTACTTC.